This TCR beta chain appears in the sequencing data of a study of T cell changes during pregnancy in multiple sclerosis. The V gene lost 2 bases and the J gene lost 3 bases, with 11 bases spanning the gap. The CDR3 loop spans 15 amino acids. CDR1 MNHEY and CDR2 SMNVEV come from the germline V gene (reference sequence). TCRdb's copy holds only in-frame clones and misses some; the assay was immunoSEQ multiplex PCR. This sample carries 55,000 to 80,000 clones, roughly 88% of them seen once, and the ten largest clones take more than 9%. The specimen comprised peripheral blood, sampled after pregnancy. This chain connects TRBV27 to TRBJ1-3; D perhaps matches TRBD1 (6 bases). The receptor comes from a female donor in good health, enrolled as a control in a pregnancy study. The CDR3 reads CASSLTGIFGNTIYF. The CDR3 coding sequence is TGTGCCAGCAGTTTAACAGGGATCTTTGGAAACACCATATATTTT.